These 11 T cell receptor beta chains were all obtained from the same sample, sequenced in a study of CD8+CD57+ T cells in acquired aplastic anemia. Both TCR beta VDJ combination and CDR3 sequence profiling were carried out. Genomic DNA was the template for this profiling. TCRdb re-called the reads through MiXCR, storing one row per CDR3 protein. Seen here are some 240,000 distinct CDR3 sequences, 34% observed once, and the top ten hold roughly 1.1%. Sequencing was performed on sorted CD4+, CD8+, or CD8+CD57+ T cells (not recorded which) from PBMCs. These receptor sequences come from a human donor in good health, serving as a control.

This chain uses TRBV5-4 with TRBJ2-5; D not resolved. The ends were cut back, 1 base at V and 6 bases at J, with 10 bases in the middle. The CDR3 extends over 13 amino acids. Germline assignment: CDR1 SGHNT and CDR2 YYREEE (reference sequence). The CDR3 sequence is CASSLSPEQTQYF. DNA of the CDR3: TGTGCCAGCAGCTTGTCTCCAGAACAGACCCAGTACTTC.

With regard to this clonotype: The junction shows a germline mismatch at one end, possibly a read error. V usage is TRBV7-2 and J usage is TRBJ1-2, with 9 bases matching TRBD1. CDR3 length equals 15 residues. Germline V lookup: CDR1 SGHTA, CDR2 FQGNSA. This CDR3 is CASSPGDRVNYSYTF. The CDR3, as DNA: TGTGCCAGCAGCCCTGGGGACAGGGTAAACTATAGCTACACCTTC.

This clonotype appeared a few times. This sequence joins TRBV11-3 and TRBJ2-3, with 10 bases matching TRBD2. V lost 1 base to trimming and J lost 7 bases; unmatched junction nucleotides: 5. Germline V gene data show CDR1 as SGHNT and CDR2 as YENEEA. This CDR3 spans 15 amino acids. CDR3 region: CASSLVAGGGNTQYF. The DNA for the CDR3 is TGTGCCAGCAGCTTAGTAGCGGGAGGTGGGAATACGCAGTATTTT.

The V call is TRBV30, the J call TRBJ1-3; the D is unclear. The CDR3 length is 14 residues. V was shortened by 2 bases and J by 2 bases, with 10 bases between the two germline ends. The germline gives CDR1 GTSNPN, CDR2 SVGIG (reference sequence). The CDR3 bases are TGTGCCTGGAGTTATATTTCAGCTGGAAACACCATATATTTT. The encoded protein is CAWSYISAGNTIYF. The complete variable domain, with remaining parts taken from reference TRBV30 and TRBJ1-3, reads SQTIHQWPATLVQPVGSPLSLECTVEGTSNPNLYWYRQAAGRGLQLLFYSVGIGQISSEVPQNLSASRPQDRQFILSSKKLLLSDSGFYLCAWSYISAGNTIYFGEGSWLTVV.

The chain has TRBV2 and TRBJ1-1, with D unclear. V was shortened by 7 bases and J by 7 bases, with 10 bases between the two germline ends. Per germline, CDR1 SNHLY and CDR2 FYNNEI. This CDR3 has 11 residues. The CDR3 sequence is CASTVVGEAFF. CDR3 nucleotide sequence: TGTGCCAGCACCGTGGTGGGTGAAGCTTTCTTT.

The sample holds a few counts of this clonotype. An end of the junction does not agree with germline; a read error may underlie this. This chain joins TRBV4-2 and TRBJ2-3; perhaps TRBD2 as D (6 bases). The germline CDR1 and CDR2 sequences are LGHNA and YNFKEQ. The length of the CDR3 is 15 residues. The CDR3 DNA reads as TGTGCCTGCAGCCAAGGAGTAGCGGGCACAGATACGCAGTATTTT. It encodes CACSQGVAGTDTQYF.

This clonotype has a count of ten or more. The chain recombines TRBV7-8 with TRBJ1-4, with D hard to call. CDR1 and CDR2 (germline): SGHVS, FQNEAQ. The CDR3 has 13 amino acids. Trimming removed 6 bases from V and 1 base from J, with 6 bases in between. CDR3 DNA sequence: TGTGCCAGCAGTAACAGAACTAATGAAAAACTGTTTTTT. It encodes CASSNRTNEKLFF.

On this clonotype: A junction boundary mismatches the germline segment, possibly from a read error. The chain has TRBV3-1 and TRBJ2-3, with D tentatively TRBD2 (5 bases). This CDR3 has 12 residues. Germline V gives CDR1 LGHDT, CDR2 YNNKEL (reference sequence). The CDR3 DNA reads TGTGCCAGCAGCCAATCTGACTCTCCGAGGGATTTT. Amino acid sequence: CASSQSDSPRDF.

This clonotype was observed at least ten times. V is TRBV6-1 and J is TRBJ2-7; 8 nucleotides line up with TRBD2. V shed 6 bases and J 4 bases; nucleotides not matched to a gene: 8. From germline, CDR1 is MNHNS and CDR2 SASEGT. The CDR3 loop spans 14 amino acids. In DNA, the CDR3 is TGTGCCAGCAGCAACACCGGGACTAGGTACGAGCAGTACTTC. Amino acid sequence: CASSNTGTRYEQYF.

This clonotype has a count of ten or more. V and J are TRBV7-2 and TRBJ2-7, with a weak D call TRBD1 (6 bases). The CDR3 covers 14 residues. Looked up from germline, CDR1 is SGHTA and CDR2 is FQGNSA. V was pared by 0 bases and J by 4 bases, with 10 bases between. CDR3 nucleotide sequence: TGTGCCAGCAGCTTAGCGGGCAGGGGTTACGAGCAGTACTTC. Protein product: CASSLAGRGYEQYF.

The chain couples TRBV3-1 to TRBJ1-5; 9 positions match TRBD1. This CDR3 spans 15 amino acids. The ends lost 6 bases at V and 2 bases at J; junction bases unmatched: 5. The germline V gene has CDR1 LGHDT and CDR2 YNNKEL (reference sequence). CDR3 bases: TGTGCCAGCAGTCACAGGGGGCGAGGCAATCAGCCCCAGCATTTT. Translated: CASSHRGRGNQPQHF.